The T cell receptor (beta chain) under discussion was sequenced for a study of blood T cell repertoires in COVID-19. Study as a whole: Italy, Spain and the United States were the sources of the convalescent and acute COVID-19 samples. Sources were T cells, B-cell-depleted T cells, or PBMCs; the material itself was cDNA or gDNA.

Authors' processing steps: Estimation of nucleated cell counts was performed using reference gene primer amplification. Sequencing was performed with immunoSEQ multiplex PCR; in TCRdb, only in-frame clones are kept and a portion is missing. V and J calls plus clone size are reproduced from that table; the DNA served to infer D and trimming. The data show about 72,000 clones, roughly 85% seen once. V shed 4 bases, J shed 1 base, and the junction held 7 bases outside the gene matches. This CDR3 contains 16 residues. Germline CDR1 SGHTA, CDR2 FQGTGA. This sequence originates from a man younger than 40 with acute or convalescent COVID-19. Source material: peripheral blood. V usage is TRBV7-3 and J usage is TRBJ2-3; 8 bases are a match to TRBD1. In DNA, the CDR3 is TGTGCCAGCAGCTCGCAGGGGGCGAGGGGCACAGATACGCAGTATTTT. This translates into CASSSQGARGTDTQYF.